This T cell receptor beta chain was identified during a study of graft-versus-host responses after intestinal transplantation. Here immunoSEQ multiplex PCR was the method, and the copy in TCRdb shows in-frame clones only, minus some. The data show tens of thousands of clones, about 87% seen once. CDR1 and CDR2 (germline): SGHVS, FQNEAQ. The V and J ends lost 2 bases and 3 bases respectively, with 17 bases between them. The CDR3 is 16 amino acids. This receptor was taken from a human patient who received an intestinal transplant, so some T cells may come from the graft donor. This sample comprised PBMCs, obtained 26 days after transplant. The chain uses TRBV7-8 and TRBJ2-7, with D unclear. The CDR3, as DNA: TGTGCCAGCAGCTTAAATTCCAGGCAGTCCATCTACGAGCAGTACGTC. Its translation: CASSLNSRQSIYEQYV.